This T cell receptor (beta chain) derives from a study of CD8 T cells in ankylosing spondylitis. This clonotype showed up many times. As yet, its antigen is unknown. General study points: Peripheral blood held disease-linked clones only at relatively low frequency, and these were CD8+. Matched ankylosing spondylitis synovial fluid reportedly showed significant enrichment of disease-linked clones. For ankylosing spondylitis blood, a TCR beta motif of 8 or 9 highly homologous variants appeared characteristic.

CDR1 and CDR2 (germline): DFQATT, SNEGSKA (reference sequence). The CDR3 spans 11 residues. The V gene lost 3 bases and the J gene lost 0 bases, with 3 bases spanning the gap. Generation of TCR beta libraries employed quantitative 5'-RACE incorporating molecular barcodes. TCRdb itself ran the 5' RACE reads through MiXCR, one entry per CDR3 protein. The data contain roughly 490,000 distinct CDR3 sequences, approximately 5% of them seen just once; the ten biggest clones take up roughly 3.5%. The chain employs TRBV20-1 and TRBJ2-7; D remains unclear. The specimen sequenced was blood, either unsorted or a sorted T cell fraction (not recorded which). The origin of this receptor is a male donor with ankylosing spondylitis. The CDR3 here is CSASNSYEQYF. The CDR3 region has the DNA TGCAGTGCTAGTAACTCCTACGAGCAGTACTTC.